This T cell receptor delta chain was sequenced in a study of DNA immune sequencing with unique molecular identifiers (dated by TCRdb to about 2020). Background on the whole study: gammadelta T cells were enriched from buffy coats using immunomagnetic cell separation, and their genomic DNA was sequenced. In the comparison of enriched versus non-enriched samples, approximately 0.095 ug of enriched gammadelta T-cell DNA and 1 ug of non-enriched PBMC DNA were sequenced. The study developed and validated an ultrasensitive DNA-based TRD repertoire sequencing method using PCR-introduced unique molecular identifiers. Validation of the method was performed on synthetic reference molecules and on blood samples from healthy individuals.

Library preparation was by multiplex PCR. A 32-plex assay with primers for all 8 TRDV and 4 TRDJ genes covering the CDR3 was used to amplify genomic DNA. A 12-nucleotide UMI was added during 3 barcoding PCR cycles, followed by a second PCR with Illumina adapter primers. AMPure XP beads were used to purify the libraries, and library quality was checked on a Fragment Analyzer using the HS NGS Fragment kit. Sequencing used an Illumina MiniSeq mid-output kit with roughly 19% PhiX and 150 cycles of paired-end reads. From the authors' description of their analysis: MIGEC version 1.2.9 was used to process reads, grouping reads by UMI and building error-corrected consensus sequences. For post-processing, modified scripts from VDJtools version 1.2.1 were used together with the tcR R package. Clonotypes were called again by TCRdb from the public reads via CATT, and duplicate nucleotide sequences were then merged into one entry. TCRdb, not the original authors, processed these V and J calls. Across this sample there are some 450 delta-chain clones, with 38% seen only once. 66% of the sample is held by the ten biggest clonotypes.

As regards this clone: The antigen it recognizes is unknown. A read error is the likely source, as a far larger clone sits one nucleotide away.

The full study reports these points: Novel TRD sequences not targeted by the primers cannot be detected by the primer-based approach. Non-enriched samples showed more out-of-frame TRD sequences, likely from partial or unproductive rearrangements in alphabeta T cells.

V and J lose 3 bases and 1 base, and a span of 33 bases separates them. The germline V gene encodes CDR1 TSWWSYY and CDR2 QGS. The CDR3, cysteine through phenylalanine, is 21 amino acids long. The sequence is cut down to CDR3 DNA, 63 bases in frame from base 1. The rearranged segments are TRDV1 and TRDJ4; a tentative D match to TRDD3 spans 7 bases. Sequenced sample: buffy coat blood. This sequence was found in a human donor in good health. The CDR3 reads CALGEARRAFLKYWGGRPLIF. The nucleotide sequence reads as follows: TGTGCTCTTGGGGAGGCGAGGCGTGCTTTCCTAAAGTACTGGGGAGGCAGACCCCTGATCTTT.